The 5 T cell receptor beta chains below were found in one sample sequenced in a study of blood T cell repertoires in COVID-19. TCRdb's table, derived via immunoSEQ multiplex PCR, lists solely in-frame clones and lacks some. The sample contains fewer than 200,000 clones, 82% of which appear only once. The sequenced sample consisted of peripheral blood. The receptors originated from a woman older than 75 with acute or convalescent COVID-19.

For the CDR3, the DNA is TGCAGTGCTAGTGCGGGGGCCAACGTCCTGACTTTC. Its translation is CSASAGANVLTF. V and J are TRBV20-1 and TRBJ2-6, with D uncertain. Germline lookup yields CDR1 DFQATT and CDR2 SNEGSKA (reference sequence). V was clipped by 3 bases and J by 4 bases, with 4 bases between them. The CDR3 is 12 amino acids.

This clone appeared a few times. V is TRBV6-5 and J is TRBJ1-2, with D possibly being TRBD1 (6 bases). Germline V gives CDR1 MNHEY, CDR2 SVGAGI. V was clipped by 5 bases and J by 3 bases, with 7 bases between them. The CDR3 contains 12 residues. The CDR3 coding sequence is TGTGCCAGCAGTCGACAGGACTATGGCTACACCTTC. Translated, it gives CASSRQDYGYTF.

This chain uses TRBV21-1 with TRBJ2-3; TRBD2 reflects the table's D call only, with no check against the DNA. TRBV21-1 is tagged as a pseudogene. The CDR3 contains 19 residues. The DNA for the CDR3 is TGTGCCAGCAGCAAAGATACGACTAGCGGGAGGAGGGGCACAGATACGCAGTATTTT. The encoded protein is CASSKDTTSGRRGTDTQYF.

This chain connects TRBV7-7 to TRBJ2-7; 9 bases line up with TRBD1. The CDR3 extends over 15 amino acids. Germline V gene data show CDR1 as SSHAT and CDR2 as FNYEAQ (reference sequence). The junction had 12 bases not matched to a gene; V was cut back by 6 bases and J by 6 bases. CDR3 sequence reads: CASRPRYRDRVEQYF. CDR3 in DNA: TGTGCCAGCAGACCCCGTTACCGGGACAGGGTCGAGCAGTACTTC.

The chain is built from TRBV11-3 and TRBJ2-2; D uncertain. The CDR3 length is 14 residues. Germline loops: CDR1 SGHNT, CDR2 YENEEA. V gave up 3 bases and J gave up 3 bases, with 8 bases separating them. The CDR3 is CASSFDTYTGELFF. In DNA form, the CDR3 reads TGTGCCAGCAGCTTTGACACCTACACCGGGGAGCTGTTTTTT.